The entry below gives a single T cell receptor beta chain sequence along with its context. What it binds is unknown. Individual cDNA molecules each received unique molecular identifiers attached to them. TCRdb re-derived calls from the 5' RACE reads in MiXCR, one entry per CDR3 protein. The top ten clones hold under 5% of a sample with under 60,000 distinct CDR3 sequences, roughly a tenth of them seen once. This sample is part of a study of early T cells in non-severe SARS-CoV-2 infection. The overall study: Sequencing of bulk RNA from unsorted whole blood was done, without chain pairing.

Study findings and constraints: VDJdb-based annotation leaned toward anti-spike CD8 responses and missed private and CD4 specificities.

V gave up 5 bases and J gave up 0 bases, with 11 bases separating them. Germline CDR1 and CDR2: SGHAT and FQNNGV. The CDR3 has 14 residues. V usage is TRBV11-2 and J usage is TRBJ2-7, with D perhaps being TRBD1 or TRBD2 (5 bases each). The sequence derives from an adult who was a healthcare worker with PCR-confirmed SARS-CoV-2 infection or an uninfected control (not recorded which). Sequencing was carried out using whole blood. CDR3 protein: CASSGTQSSYEQYF. DNA of the CDR3: TGTGCCAGCAGCGGGACCCAGAGCTCCTACGAGCAGTACTTC. Full variable domain (missing parts from reference TRBV11-2 and TRBJ2-7): EAGVAQSPRYKIIEKRQSVAFWCNPISGHATLYWYQQILGQGPKLLIQFQNNGVVDDSQLPKDRFSAERLKGVDSTLKIQPAKLEDSAVYLCASSGTQSSYEQYFGPGTRLTVT.